Below, one T cell receptor beta chain is given with its context. This clone is a singleton in its sample. Its antigen is not yet known. No qualities accompany the bases; no much larger clone lies one base away. The data belong to a study of blood T cell repertoires in COVID-19 (dated by TCRdb to the early 2020s). Regarding the complete study: Collaborator samples came from the United States, Italy and Spain and covered acute and convalescent phases of COVID-19. The prospective study material was composed of cDNA or gDNA derived from T cells, B-cell-depleted T cells, or PBMCs. Subjects who had been exposed to COVID-19, were actively infected with it, or had recovered from it provided the deeply sampled blood TCRbeta repertoires that made up the dataset. A freely available public database, intended as a resource for researchers studying the immune response to SARS-CoV-2, is where the repertoires were released. The samples were drawn from the first 160 participants of the ongoing ImmuneRACE study and from over 950 subjects provided by 6 global collaborators. Nearly every sample came with metadata listing a de-identified subject ID, COVID-19 status, age in years and sex. Where HLA class I and class II types were available, the types were taken from metadata supplied by the sample provider, not from assay-based typing. Results the study describes overall, beyond this receptor: The amount of clinical and demographic metadata varied by source and participant and was provided uncurated.

As encoded in the germline V gene, CDR1 is LGHNA while CDR2 is YSLEER. Compared with germline, V lacks 1 base and J lacks 2 bases; bases without a gene match: 2. Its CDR3 holds 15 amino acids, cysteine through phenylalanine. Just CDR3 DNA is preserved here, 45 bases in frame from base 1. TCRbeta CDR3 regions were amplified from genomic DNA using the immunoSEQ Assay, a bias-controlled multiplex PCR. On the authors' methods: The number of nucleated cells in each sample was estimated by amplification of reference gene primers within the assay. Sequence reads were collapsed and filtered to measure the absolute abundance of every unique TCRbeta CDR3 rearrangement. Productive Simpson clonality was computed per sample as the square root of Simpson's diversity index over productive rearrangements. As stored in TCRdb, this immuneACCESS dataset retains in-frame rearrangements with V and J assigned. A fraction of the clones does not appear; measured against another copy, unresolved V genes explain less than half of the discrepancy, and the remainder lacks a known reason. The V and J calls and the clone size are those of that table, but D and trimming were determined from the DNA. This sample comprises approximately 92,000 clones, over 80% of them detected only once. Together, the top ten hold almost 3.5% of the sample.

Each collaborating institution followed its own protocols to collect whole blood in K2EDTA tubes. For TCRbeta analysis, collaborators shipped samples as frozen whole blood, isolated PBMCs, or DNA extracted from either of those sample types. The sequenced sample was peripheral blood. This receptor was taken from a man in his fifties or sixties with acute or convalescent COVID-19. In this chain, TRBV4-3 is recombined with TRBJ1-2; TRBD1 fits 9 bases in the junction. Here the CDR3 is given as CASSQVTGGNYGYTF. The bases are TGCGCCAGCAGCCAAGTGACAGGGGGAAACTATGGCTACACCTTC.